This TCR beta chain is drawn from a study of T cells in Graves' hyperthyroidism and ophthalmopathy (dated by TCRdb to between 2019 and 2020). Notes on the research overall: Peripheral blood samples were taken at the time of initial diagnosis, prior to any treatment. To identify distinguishing TCR V-J signatures, a discovery cohort of around 100 patients was used, comprising under 45 with Graves' ophthalmopathy and about 59 with stable Graves' hyperthyroidism. Prospective prediction of ophthalmopathy was tested in an independent validation cohort consisting of about 19 hyperthyroidism patients and approximately 16 patients who later progressed to ophthalmopathy. For training and testing, the roughly 93 patients in the discovery cohort were randomly divided in a 7:3 ratio. In roughly six Graves' hyperthyroidism patients, the study also compared T-cell repertoires from thyroid tissue with T-cell repertoires from blood. After sampling, hyperthyroidism patients received methimazole starting at 30 mg daily, and ophthalmopathy patients received high-dose intravenous methylprednisolone. The paper reports TCR Vbeta CDR3 sequencing of more than 120 peripheral blood samples: approximately 41 ophthalmopathy, fewer than 80 hyperthyroidism and 17 progressor patients.

The CDR3 spans 17 residues, from the cysteine through the phenylalanine. Left in the record is the CDR3 DNA by itself, 51 bases read in frame from the first base. Trimming accounts for 8 bases at V and 0 bases at J, while the number of junction bases matched to no gene is 10. The germline V gene (reference sequence) gives CDR1 as MNHEY and CDR2 as SMNVEV. Study-level results and caveats: Sample size was not statistically predetermined, and blinding of investigators to group allocation was not performed. Most expanded thyroid clonotypes (frequency above 0.001) were also detected in blood, suggesting blood repertoires may reflect thyroid immune responses. A model built on a 13 V-J signature distinguished ophthalmopathy from stable hyperthyroidism, reaching 87.88% sensitivity and around 81% specificity in cross-validation and 80%/75% in testing. In validation, progression to ophthalmopathy was predicted by the model with 70% to 71% sensitivity and 72% to 85% specificity, a median of around 5.9 months before onset.

The TCR beta CDR3 regions were amplified from RNA transcripts. The TCR CDR3 was subjected to a first round of RT-PCR using the HTBI primer set and the Qiagen OneStep RT-PCR kit. The libraries were constructed in a second round of multiplex PCR and then size-selected and purified. Libraries were sequenced paired-end with 100 bp reads on an Illumina HiSeq2000. In the paper's pipeline: SOAPnuke was used to process the raw data, throwing out any read that contained adapters or uncalled bases, had a mean Phred below 15, or lacked an exact constant-primer or identifier match. High-quality paired reads were merged using COPE v1.2.5, and each unique nucleotide sequence was defined as a clonotype. MiTCR v1.1 was used to align clonotypes to the IMGT TRBV, TRBD and TRBJ reference segments. Analysis was restricted to V-J combinations with a frequency above 0.0001, which covered 98% to 99.2% of repertoires. A TCS score was defined as the ratio of F50 (clonal expansion) to E x V (chaos), with BLOSUM62-based TCRdist applied between CDR3 peptides within each V-J. Welch's t-statistics and random forest reduced 500 to 650 V-J features to around 14, which were used in a naive Bayes classifier (R e1071). TCRdb trimmed public reads at Q25 via fastp, called clones via MiXCR and kept in-frame beta chains. CDR3 protein duplicates are merged, each entry listing the most common genes and DNA. The V and J calls come from TCRdb's annotation, not from the publication. Across this sample there are some 300,000 distinct CDR3 sequences, with 10% to 15% seen only once. Of the sample, 7.5% to 8% is held by the ten largest clones.

Ten or more counts support this clonotype. The antigen it binds to is not known. Base qualities are not at hand, and no much larger clone is one base apart. Hyperthyroidism patients were aged 18 to 65 years and newly diagnosed, with disease duration of less than 2 months. The study excluded patients with uncontrolled infections, other autoimmune diseases, pregnancy or lactation. Diagnoses were established on the basis of clinical symptoms, serum thyroxine and TRAb, thyroid ultrasound, and orbital computed tomography. Blood from progressor patients was drawn when they were first diagnosed with hyperthyroidism, before any ophthalmopathy symptoms appeared. PBMCs were isolated from about 10 ml of fresh peripheral blood by Ficoll-Paque density gradient centrifugation. Progressor patients were defined as those initially diagnosed with Graves' hyperthyroidism in whom ophthalmopathy developed during follow-up. Total RNA was extracted using Trizol reagent, and RNA quality was assessed on an Agilent 2100 Bioanalyzer.

The receptor's source is a woman aged 25-40 years with Graves' hyperthyroidism that later progressed to Graves' ophthalmopathy. Sample: blood. The V and J genes are TRBV27 and TRBJ1-4; 9 bases in between match TRBD1. The CDR3 sequence is CASRDRADGATNEKLFF. The DNA is TGTGCCAGCCGGGACAGGGCGGACGGGGCAACTAATGAAAAACTGTTTTTT.